A selection of T cell receptor beta chains follows, all from one sample in a study of T-cell memory formation after mild COVID-19. TCRdb reprocessed the 5' RACE reads with MiXCR, giving one entry per CDR3 protein. The sample yields 500,000 to 550,000 distinct CDR3 sequences, just over 20% seen once. Material for sequencing was PBMCs or a T cell subset sorted from them (not recorded which). These receptors came from an adult woman who had mild COVID-19 (a few samples of this study predate the infection). Cell type and time point are not known. CDR3s include the opening cysteine and the closing phenylalanine or tryptophan. The order of the fields is V gene, CDR3 length, J gene, CDR3 protein.

>TRBV24-1|16|TRBJ2-1
CATSDPDPGSYNEQFF
>TRBV15|14|TRBJ1-2
CATSRDGQRYGYTF
>TRBV5-1|14|TRBJ2-3
CASSLDARADTQYF
>TRBV7-6|17|TRBJ1-1
CASSLEGGDIRNTEAFF
>TRBV2|15|TRBJ2-4
CASSDTGVAKNIQYF
>TRBV7-2|16|TRBJ2-3
CASSLGSATRADTQYF
>TRBV5-6|16|TRBJ2-7
CASSSPQRQGIYEQYF
>TRBV25-1|14|TRBJ2-7
CASSEGQLSYEQYF
>TRBV6-5|15|TRBJ2-7
CASSYPRGEFYEQYF
>TRBV3-1|14|TRBJ2-7
CASSRDLQGYEQYF
>TRBV7-6|15|TRBJ2-7
CASSRLWGARNEQYF
>TRBV30|12|TRBJ1-1
CAWNTGVPEAFF
>TRBV7-3|18|TRBJ2-2
CASSFPPTSGANTGELFF
>TRBV9|15|TRBJ1-6
CASSVGSTGHSPLHF
>TRBV9|13|TRBJ2-7
CASSIGGTGEQYF
>TRBV9|16|TRBJ2-1
CASSVDPAGGQNEQFF
>TRBV24-1|23|TRBJ2-3
CATSDLGLAGREGDRAGTDTQYF
>TRBV20-1|12|TRBJ1-2
CSDVQGSYGYTF
>TRBV6-5|14|TRBJ2-7
CASSYGQQSYEQYF
>TRBV5-1|17|TRBJ2-6
CASRPGLPSSGANVLTF
>TRBV6-6|16|TRBJ2-7
CASSLTGTGVLDEQYF
>TRBV5-1|13|TRBJ2-1
CASSRQGSDEQFF
>TRBV29-1|14|TRBJ2-1
CSVFPGQGAYEQFF
>TRBV24-1|14|TRBJ2-2
CATAPTPNTGELFF
>TRBV4-2|18|TRBJ2-2
CASSPRQGLAESTGELFF
>TRBV7-8|14|TRBJ2-5
CASSPGESQETQYF
>TRBV7-9|14|TRBJ2-6
CASVGYSGANVLTF
>TRBV27|15|TRBJ1-1
CASSFFGLPNTEAFF
>TRBV25-1|14|TRBJ1-1
CASSEYGGSTEAFF
>TRBV30|13|TRBJ2-7
CAWSFGVGYEQYF
>TRBV18|12|TRBJ1-2
CASSPQMDGYTF
>TRBV20-1|14|TRBJ2-5
CSASILEGVETQYF
>TRBV5-1|14|TRBJ2-7
CASSFGQGGYEQYF
>TRBV9|19|TRBJ2-1
CASSVEDRPYGTSYNEQFF
>TRBV6-2/TRBV6-3|18|TRBJ2-3
CASSYDRGREARTDTQYF
>TRBV12-3/TRBV12-4|17|TRBJ1-1
CASSPVPPGRLNTEAFF
>TRBV4-3|16|TRBJ2-5
CASSQGSGGVQETQYF
>TRBV4-1|15|TRBJ2-7
CASSQPGTGGYEQYF
>TRBV4-2|16|TRBJ2-5
CASSQGQDPVLETQYF
>TRBV7-2|15|TRBJ1-1
CASSLIGRMNTEAFF
>TRBV11-1|13|TRBJ2-2
CASSSEGPGELFF
>TRBV3-1|11|TRBJ2-5
CASSQGRLQYF
>TRBV15|12|TRBJ2-7
CATSRERGEQYF
>TRBV3-1|14|TRBJ2-5
CASAGLAVEETQYF
>TRBV21-1|12|TRBJ2-7
CASSKVTYEQYF
>TRBV6-2/TRBV6-3|15|TRBJ2-1
CASRQGDRGLNEQFF